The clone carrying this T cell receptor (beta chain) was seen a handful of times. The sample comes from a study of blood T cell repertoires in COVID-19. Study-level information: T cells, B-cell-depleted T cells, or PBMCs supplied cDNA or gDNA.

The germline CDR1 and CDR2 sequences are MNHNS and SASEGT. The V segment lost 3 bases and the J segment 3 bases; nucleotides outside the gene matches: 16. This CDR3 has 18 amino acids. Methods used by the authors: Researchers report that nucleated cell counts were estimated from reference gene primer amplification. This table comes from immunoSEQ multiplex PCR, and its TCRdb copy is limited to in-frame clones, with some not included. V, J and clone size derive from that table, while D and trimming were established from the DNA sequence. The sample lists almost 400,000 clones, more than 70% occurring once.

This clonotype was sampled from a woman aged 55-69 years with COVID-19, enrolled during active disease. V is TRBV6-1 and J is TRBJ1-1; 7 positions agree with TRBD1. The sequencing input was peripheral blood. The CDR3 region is CASSERGQRQPGDTEAFF. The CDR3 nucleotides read TGTGCCAGCAGTGAGAGGGGACAGCGCCAACCCGGGGACACTGAAGCTTTCTTT.